The rows below give T cell receptor beta chains drawn from one sample of a study of blood T cell repertoires in COVID-19. Generated by immunoSEQ multiplex PCR, the TCRdb table keeps only in-frame clones and is missing some. Here the sample spans about 70,000 clones, 70% to 90% being singletons. Sequencing input: peripheral blood. The origin of the receptors is a man in his forties with COVID-19, enrolled during active disease. The CDR3 runs from the conserved cysteine through the conserved F or W.

J: TRBJ1-1
V: TRBV6-5
CDR3: CASSYSGEGGTEAFF

J: TRBJ1-1
V: TRBV7-9
CDR3: CASSLPPGQGVGTEAFF

J: TRBJ2-2
V: TRBV2
CDR3: CASSDFGRGQRELFF

J: TRBJ1-5
V: TRBV6-6
CDR3: CASKGGALGQPQHF

J: TRBJ2-3
V: TRBV5-4
CDR3: CASSFARSTDTQYF

J: TRBJ2-3
V: TRBV2
CDR3: CASSRQGATDTQYF

J: TRBJ2-7
V: TRBV5-4
CDR3: CASSRGGEISSYEQYF

J: TRBJ1-5
V: TRBV19
CDR3: CASNIPSRGSNQPQHF

J: TRBJ1-2
V: TRBV28
CDR3: CASSLGSGMGYGYTF

J: TRBJ1-1
V: TRBV21-1
CDR3: CASSKKRGITEAFF

J: TRBJ2-7
V: TRBV7-9
CDR3: CASSRTGVQDEQYF

J: TRBJ2-7
V: TRBV6-6
CDR3: CASSYPSRDRGLEQYF

J: TRBJ1-6
V: TRBV28
CDR3: CASSPGQSNSPLHF

J: TRBJ1-5
V: TRBV7-2
CDR3: CASSPRGGSNQPQHF

J: TRBJ2-1
V: TRBV28
CDR3: CASSSGGGQGSYNEQFF

J: TRBJ2-7
V: TRBV9
CDR3: CASSVATADGTGNFYEQYF

J: TRBJ1-4
V: TRBV2
CDR3: CATERATNEKLFF

J: TRBJ1-2
V: TRBV27
CDR3: CASSFGLNYGYTF

J: TRBJ1-5
V: TRBV4-1
CDR3: CASSQNRDRGFAGNQPQHF

J: TRBJ2-5
V: TRBV7-6
CDR3: CASSTSGTANWETQYF

J: TRBJ2-5
V: TRBV6-5
CDR3: CASSSRGGEGETQYF

J: TRBJ1-1
V: TRBV19
CDR3: CASSPIEAPEAFF

J: TRBJ1-5
V: TRBV6-5
CDR3: CASTDKGYSNQPQHF

J: TRBJ1-4
V: TRBV29-1
CDR3: CSAMNEKLFF

J: TRBJ2-3
V: TRBV5-1
CDR3: CASSRGAADTQYF

J: TRBJ1-2
V: TRBV6-6
CDR3: CASSLPPGQGNNGYTF

J: TRBJ2-1
V: TRBV5-1
CDR3: CASSLAGNYNEQFF

J: TRBJ1-1
V: TRBV7-9
CDR3: CASSPQGRNTEAFF

J: TRBJ1-2
V: TRBV2
CDR3: CASLRGNYGYTF

J: TRBJ2-1
V: TRBV7-9
CDR3: CASSVGQGEGHEQFF

J: TRBJ1-2
V: TRBV7-9
CDR3: CASSASREANYGYTF

J: TRBJ2-1
V: TRBV4-2
CDR3: CASSQEPLRRGAESSYNEQFF

J: TRBJ1-1
V: TRBV6-5
CDR3: CASSYSGVSRRAFF